These 8 T cell receptor beta chains were all obtained from the same sample, sequenced in a study of control samples from healthy donors and cancer patients. Sequencing was performed with immunoSEQ multiplex PCR; in TCRdb, only in-frame clones are kept and a portion is missing. The table has approximately 70,000 clones, over 75% seen once; the top ten hold under 30%. Material for sequencing was blood. The receptors originated from a man in his fifties or sixties in good health.

This chain joins TRBV12-3 or TRBV12-4 and TRBJ2-5; D might be TRBD2 (5 bases). Between the trimmed V and J ends, which lost 7 bases and 10 bases, there was a span of 19 bases. This CDR3 is 13 amino acids long. The CDR3 DNA follows: TGTGCCAGCACGGGAACTCTGGGGTTGGGCCAGTACTTC. Its translation is CASTGTLGLGQYF.

V usage is TRBV28 and J usage is TRBJ1-4; D is unclear. The CDR3 is 11 residues long. Germline lookup yields CDR1 MDHEN and CDR2 SYDVKM. V lost 9 bases, J lost 9 bases, and 11 bases lay in between. The CDR3 DNA follows: TGTGCCAGTTACTCCCCCCAAAAACTGTTTTTT. Its translation: CASYSPQKLFF.

The chain joins TRBV12-3 or TRBV12-4 to TRBJ2-3; no reliable D call. The CDR3 is 13 residues long. Trimming cost V 10 bases and J 6 bases, with 17 bases left between them. The CDR3 loop is CATKVLERDTQYF. For the CDR3, the DNA is TGTGCCACCAAGGTACTCGAGAGGGATACGCAGTATTTT.

This chain links TRBV9 with TRBJ1-4, with 8 bases identical to TRBD1. V lost 0 bases to trimming and J lost 12 bases; unmatched junction nucleotides: 13. This CDR3 comprises 16 residues. Germline V gene sequence: CDR1 SGDLS, CDR2 YYNGEE. The CDR3 nucleotides read TGTGCCAGCAGCGTAGATCCCGACAGGGGCGTAAGAGAACTGTTTTTT. As protein: CASSVDPDRGVRELFF.

The V gene is TRBV19, the J gene TRBJ1-2; 9 bases map to TRBD1. Germline V gene data show CDR1 as LNHDA and CDR2 as SQIVND (reference sequence). The CDR3 extends over 17 amino acids. V was pared by 9 bases and J by 7 bases, with 21 bases of the junction left unmatched. The chain's CDR3 is CASAGLTGGPSSGGYTF. Written as DNA, the CDR3 is TGTGCCAGCGCTGGACTTACAGGGGGCCCCTCTTCGGGTGGCTACACCTTC.

The chain employs TRBV28 and TRBJ2-1, with D perhaps matching TRBD2 (5 bases). Trimming took off 5 bases at V and 4 bases at J, with 15 bases between the two ends. The CDR3 is 15 residues long. Germline V gene sequence: CDR1 MDHEN, CDR2 SYDVKM. The CDR3 loop reads CASSTDGMGYNEQFF. The DNA for the CDR3 is TGTGCCAGCAGTACAGACGGGATGGGATACAATGAGCAGTTCTTC.

J is TRBJ1-4 and V is TRBV7-9; possibly TRBD1 for D (5 bases). The CDR3 runs 17 residues. Per germline, CDR1 SEHNR and CDR2 FQNEAQ (reference sequence). The ends were cut back, 4 bases at V and 3 bases at J, with 18 bases in the middle. The CDR3 nucleotides are TGTGCCAGCAGCTCGGGTGCGCAGGGAGGGTCTAATGAAAAACTGTTTTTT. As protein: CASSSGAQGGSNEKLFF.

The chain has TRBV2 and TRBJ1-3, with D tentatively TRBD1 (6 bases). Per the germline V gene, CDR1 is SNHLY and CDR2 is FYNNEI. The CDR3 is 14 amino acids. V dropped 6 bases and J dropped 4 bases, with 13 bases sitting between them. The CDR3 protein is CASSGTGSGNTIYF. The CDR3 DNA is TGTGCCAGCAGCGGTACAGGGTCGGGAAACACCATATATTTT.